This T cell receptor (beta chain) was observed in a study of cytomegalovirus exposure and HLA in healthy donors (dated by TCRdb to the late 2010s). For context, the study as a whole: In an earlier analysis of roughly 590 of the donors, less than 350 Gb of sequence data and 120 million or so unique TCR beta sequences from about 190 million T cells were reported. Of the roughly 400 genotyped donors, 65% to 90% were placed in the genetic ancestry cluster associated with self-reported Caucasian donors. Because of strong linkage in the cohort, four or five DR-DQ haplotypes were treated as single units for association and clustering. In addition to the first cohort of approximately 650 subjects, a separate validation cohort of 120 different subjects was used. The number of donors typed differed by locus, with 629-630 for A, B, C, DRB1 and DQB1, more than 500 for DQA1, 600 to 610 for DPA1, and some 450 for DPB1. HLA typing included class I and class II loci at four-digit resolution. Alongside the repertoire data, information on donor age, sex, ethnicity and CMV serostatus was compiled. Genome-wide SNP genotypes for about 60% of the roughly 670 donors were used in a later genetic analysis, which treated that subset as a discovery cohort. The study combined high-throughput TCR immunosequencing, statistical association of individual TCRs with disease status, and machine learning to predict cytomegalovirus infection status. An early release that covered about 600 HLA-typed donors contained around 300 gigabases of sequencing data and tens of millions of unique TCR sequences. Using immunosequencing, the study profiled T cell repertoires from about 650 subjects and related those repertoires to cytomegalovirus serostatus. A later analysis re-examined previously published TCR beta repertoires from just over 650 donors and added high-resolution HLA genotyping to investigate patterns of TCR occurrence. In an earlier analysis of roughly 600 of the donors, high-throughput TCR beta sequencing was used to judge whether each TCR beta V gene segment behaved as functional or pseudogenic. Among about 370 genotyped donors of the cohort, an average of around 220,000 unique TCR beta nucleotide sequences was sequenced per donor, of which 15% to 20% were non-productive. Every repertoire in the discovery cohort had been generated on one and the same sequencing platform. The study aimed to test whether signatures of past pathogen exposure could be identified by cataloging public T cell receptors. Rather than drawing on any new phenotypic data, the later analysis identified candidate immune exposures from TCR beta sequences and the way those sequences occurred across donors. What the study reported, not specific to this receptor: Compared with equally common non-associated chains, HLA-associated TCR beta chains in a later analysis were more clonally expanded and had lower generation probabilities. When HLA alleles, especially DR and DQ, strongly co-occurred, TCR associations were difficult to assign to individual alleles. According to the authors, the approach could potentially be generalized to other disease states and immunological phenotypes. Across donors, most TCR sequences were observed very rarely, whereas some public TCRs were present in many individuals. A later analysis reported that several top co-occurrence clusters appeared linked to parvovirus B19, influenza, CMV and Epstein-Barr virus. In both the original and validation cohorts, the classifier was reported to diagnose cytomegalovirus status with high specificity and sensitivity. The cohort was sequenced for TCR beta chains only, and without alpha or paired-chain data the features that could be detected were limited. In the study, about 150 TCR beta chains were listed as associated with cytomegalovirus. Some IMGT-functional V segments, including TRBV6-2 and TRBV6-3, could not be distinguished by the 87-base-pair reads and were therefore excluded. Most CMV-associated TCR beta chains appeared to be HLA-restricted in a later analysis, and the HLA associations seemed to be driven largely by CMV exposure. In an earlier analysis of approximately 590 of the donors, most TCR beta V segments appeared in productive rearrangements about 87% or about 30% of the time, broadly matching IMGT annotations. Compared with the approximately 670-donor mean, donors in an Asian-associated ancestry cluster had fewer N-insertions in productive TCRs, according to a later genetic analysis. A later genetic analysis associated a missense DCLRE1C variant with V-gene and J-gene trimming of TCR beta chains, and an independent cohort replicated the association. A later analysis found that TCR association rates varied across HLA loci, with DRB1 alleles showing the most associated TCRs and HLA-C alleles the fewest. The presence/absence analyses assumed that sequencing depth was roughly uniform across donors, and that assumption may not be true. Linkage disequilibrium might explain the correlated functional status among segregating V segments, but an unknown experimental factor could not be excluded. Three of the identified cytomegalovirus-associated TCR beta chains were confirmed in vitro to be specific for cytomegalovirus antigens. Because some donors lacked HLA typing at each locus, the association tests relied only on the typed subset. Around 16 rarely observed V segments, including chromosome 9 orphons, were excluded from the earlier analysis of a few hundred of the donors because counts were too low. A further reported finding was that TCR beta sequences accurately predicted the HLA-A and HLA-B alleles for most subjects in the first cohort. The only immune exposure information available for the cohort was CMV serostatus. In a later analysis, some 18,000 TCR beta sequences were associated with specific HLA alleles at a false discovery rate of 0.05. A group of highly shared sequence variants was considered likely to be a technical artifact of the sequencing pipeline.

Details on this clone: Its antigen specificity is not known. Within one base of it there is no much larger clone, and no base qualities were kept.

The V end loses 6 bases and the J end loses 0 bases, and a stretch of 9 bases separates them. The CDR1 and CDR2 encoded by the germline V gene are KGHSH and LQKENI. From the cysteine up to the phenylalanine, the CDR3 has a length of 13 residues. Kept here is only the CDR3 DNA, which spans 39 bases and is read in frame from base 1. Library construction relied on the immunoSEQ multiplex PCR assay. For the multiplex PCR, a mixture combining 60 forward primers for TCR Vbeta segments and 13 reverse primers for TCR Jbeta segments was used. The CDR3 region of rearranged TCR beta genes was amplified from genomic DNA by a multiplex PCR assay. On the Illumina HiSeq System, the amplified TCR beta libraries were sequenced as 87-base-pair reads. For the original study's pipeline: In a later analysis, tens of millions of unique TCR beta chains were counted across the approximately 670 repertoires, and roughly 11 million of these chains were shared by at least two donors. Raw reads were error-corrected and collapsed into unique sequences with a nearest-neighbor algorithm that merged closely related sequences to remove PCR and sequencing errors. Alignment of CDR3 sequences to IMGT reference sequences was used to assign V, D and J gene segments. For a sequence to be retained, at least a six-nucleotide match to both a V gene segment and a J gene segment was required. Rearrangements were called productive when the CDR3 lacked stop codons and stayed in frame with V and J; all others were non-productive. Following IMGT convention, CDR3 was defined as the stretch from the second conserved V-encoded cysteine to the conserved J-encoded phenylalanine. Sequences without an unambiguous match to a single V gene segment were excluded from the earlier analysis of about 630 of the donors. An earlier analysis of fewer than 750 of the donors called V segments functional above 56.7% productive rearrangements and segregating when the between-donor standard deviation exceeded 5%. A statistical classification framework was developed to diagnose cytomegalovirus status using the catalog of TCR beta chain sequences. In a later analysis, V and J genes were assigned by comparing TCR nucleotide sequences against IMGT/GENE-DB human TR gene sequences. The TCRdist pipeline was used in a later analysis to assign CDR3 sequences and most-parsimonious VDJ recombination scenarios. In a later analysis, each TCR beta chain was defined by its CDR3 amino acid sequence together with its V-gene family, and reads lacking a unique V-gene family were excluded. In a later analysis, fewer than 650 highly shared, low-generation-probability nucleotide sequences were removed to address suspected cross-contamination and a sequencing artifact. A later analysis calculated a clonal expansion index for each public chain from normalized within-repertoire ranks of inferred template counts. In a later analysis, generation probabilities were computed with a VDJ recombination model fitted to out-of-frame rearrangements, and the resulting probabilities were checked against IGoR. A later analysis scored TCR-TCR, TCR-HLA and TCR-CMV co-occurrence with hypergeometric tests, applying a repertoire-size bias correction to TCR pairs. In a later analysis, false discovery rates were estimated by permuting HLA or CMV assignments 20 times. In a later analysis, co-occurring TCRs were grouped with DBSCAN, and TCRdist sequence similarity was added when clustering was performed within HLA-allele-positive subsets. Repertoires with fewer than 30,000 or more than 120,000 public chains were left out of co-occurrence clustering, as were about 5 repertoires with anomalous nucleotide sharing. TCRdb carries this immuneACCESS record with in-frame sequences only. Its versions omit some clonotypes, under half of them owing to an unresolved V gene in the studies checked, with the rest unexplained. V, J and clone size reflect that table, while D and trimming were determined from the DNA. Recorded for this sample are 150,000 to 200,000 clones; around 72% of them occurred a single time. Over 6% of the sample comes from the top ten.

The cohort was made up of 666 healthy bone marrow donors. Cohort members were all nominally healthy when sampled, although unrecorded immune exposures were likely present. The donor tested CMV seropositive and was one of the 289 seropositive cohort members. Every donor gave a peripheral blood sample, and the peripheral blood mononuclear cells from that sample were used for TCR beta sequencing. The Qiagen DNeasy Blood Extraction Kit was used to extract genomic DNA from the blood cell samples. The chain uses TRBV18 and TRBJ2-7; no D segment can be confidently identified. The TCR sequence derives from a man aged 40-49 years in good health and CMV-seropositive. Sequenced input: PBMCs. The CDR3 protein is CASSPGGSYEQYF. The DNA sequence is given as TGTGCCAGCTCCCCTGGCGGCTCCTACGAGCAGTACTTC.